The entry that follows covers one TCR beta chain sequence. It lacks a known antigen. The record has no base qualities; no much larger clone is one base away. The immunoSEQ Assay, a bias-controlled multiplex PCR, was used to amplify TCRbeta CDR3 regions from genomic DNA. Per the original workflow: Nucleated cell counts per sample were estimated from amplification of reference gene primers within the assay. To quantify the absolute abundance of each unique TCRbeta CDR3 rearrangement, sequence reads were collapsed and filtered. For each sample, productive Simpson clonality was calculated as the square root of Simpson's diversity index across productive rearrangements. TCRdb's version of the immuneACCESS table is confined to in-frame rearrangements and falls short of the full clone set. An unresolved V gene accounts for under half of the shortfall where checked; the remainder is of unknown origin. V and J calls and clone size are those listed in that table; D and trimming were worked out from the DNA. The sample contains some 180,000 clones, around 81% of them found a single time. Jointly, the top ten make up 12% of the sample.

The sample belongs to a study of blood T cell repertoires in COVID-19 (dated by TCRdb to 2018 to 2020). Context from the whole study: Samples covering the acute and convalescent phases of COVID-19 were provided by collaborators in the United States, Italy and Spain. Subjects who had been exposed to COVID-19, were actively infected with it, or had recovered from it provided the deeply sampled blood TCRbeta repertoires that made up the dataset. The material from the prospective study consisted of cDNA or gDNA derived from T cells, B-cell-depleted T cells, or PBMCs. The repertoires were made available in a free public database intended to serve as a resource for research on the immune response to SARS-CoV-2. Where HLA class I and class II types were available, the types were taken from metadata supplied by the sample provider, not from assay-based typing. Nearly every sample came with metadata listing a de-identified subject ID, COVID-19 status, age in years and sex. Samples were obtained from the ongoing ImmuneRACE study (first 160 participants) and from 1,200 or so subjects provided by 6 global collaborators. General findings and caveats noted by the study authors: The amount of clinical and demographic metadata varied by source and participant and was provided uncurated.

One collaborating source in Seattle enrolled patients while the patients were actively infected and followed the patients over time throughout the course of disease. The collaborating institutions used their own protocols to collect whole blood in K2EDTA tubes. Collaborator samples were shipped for TCRbeta analysis as frozen whole blood, isolated PBMCs, or DNA extracted from either sample type. Relative to germline, V is missing 3 bases and J is missing 10 bases, with 18 bases of the junction outside any gene match. The CDR3 measures 16 amino acids from cysteine to phenylalanine. CDR3 DNA is the only sequence kept; it has 48 bases, read in frame from the first base. CDR1 MDHEN and CDR2 SYDVKM are derived from the germline V gene.

What was sequenced was peripheral blood. The chain is encoded by TRBV28 joined to TRBJ2-7, with TRBD2 identical over 7 junction bases. This sequence originates from a woman at least 80 years old with COVID-19, enrolled during active disease. The sequenced DNA: TGTGCCAGCAGTTTCCACCCCGGGGGGACGCACGATAGACAGTACTTC. Translated, it gives CASSFHPGGTHDRQYF.